The T cell receptor (beta chain) under discussion was sequenced for a study of T cells in Graves' hyperthyroidism and ophthalmopathy. Researchers amplified the TCR beta CDR3 regions from RNA transcripts. The TCR CDR3 was amplified in a first-round RT-PCR using the HTBI primer set. TCRdb called the multiplex PCR reads again in MiXCR, with one record for every CDR3 protein. The sample lists 660,000 or so distinct CDR3 sequences; less than 25% were seen once. This clonotype was detected a few times. The source material was blood. This clonotype originated in a man younger than 45 with Graves' ophthalmopathy.

DNA for the CDR3: TGTGCCAGCAGTGAGCGGGAGGGGATCTACGAGCAGTACTTC. Protein sequence: CASSEREGIYEQYF. J is TRBJ2-7 and V is TRBV6-1, with 9 bases that match TRBD2. The length of the CDR3 is 14 residues. Germline V gene lookup returns CDR1 MNHNS and CDR2 SASEGT. V lost 3 bases and J lost 3; bases outside the gene matches: 3.